This is a list of T cell receptor beta chains from one sample in a study of blood T cell repertoires in COVID-19. Libraries were prepared by immunoSEQ multiplex PCR; TCRdb keeps only in-frame clonotypes and omits some of them. The sample has a few hundred thousand clones; roughly 88% are singletons. Sequenced material: peripheral blood. Receptors originate from a man between 18 and 29 years old with active or convalescent COVID-19. Both conserved end residues are part of each CDR3. D genes are given only for firm matches. Not every row has a clone size; where given, it reads once, few, many or a size class.

TRBJ1-6 NA TRBV14 NA TGTGCCAGCAGCCATCGACCCGGAGGCCCCTATAATTCACCCCTCCACTTT CASSHRPGGPYNSPLHF
TRBJ2-2 NA TRBV7-6 NA TGTGCCAGCAGCTTAGGGACAGTCGGGGAGCTGTTTTTT CASSLGTVGELFF
TRBJ2-7 NA TRBV6-5 NA TGTGCCAGCAGTCCCCAGGGGACGGCGCGTCTCGAGCAGTACTTC CASSPQGTARLEQYF
TRBJ1-3 NA TRBV7-9 NA TGTGCCAGCAGCCATACAGGGCCCGGAAACACCATATATTTT CASSHTGPGNTIYF
TRBJ2-1 NA TRBV10-1 TRBD1 TGCGCCAGCGGGACAGCCAGTTCCAATGAGCAGTTCTTC CASGTASSNEQFF
TRBJ2-5 NA TRBV5-6 NA TGTGCCAGCAGCTTGGAACGGTACCAAGAGACCCAGTACTTC CASSLERYQETQYF
TRBJ1-1 NA TRBV19 NA TGTGCCAGTAGGTGGGCGGGCACTGAAGCTTTCTTT CASRWAGTEAFF
TRBJ2-1 NA TRBV12-5 NA TGTGCTAGTGGCCGACCTGAATGGGGAGAGCATGAGCAGTTCTTC CASGRPEWGEHEQFF
TRBJ1-1 NA TRBV18 NA TGTGCCAGCTCACCTAAACAGGGGAACACTGAAGCTTTCTTT CASSPKQGNTEAFF
TRBJ1-1 NA TRBV6-6 NA TGTGCCAGCAGCCTCGATACAGGGTTTATGAACACTGAAGCTTTCTTT CASSLDTGFMNTEAFF
TRBJ2-5 NA TRBV10-2 TRBD2 TGCGCCAGCAGTGTGACTAGCGGGGGGGAAGAGACCCAGTACTTC CASSVTSGGEETQYF
TRBJ1-1 NA TRBV18 TRBD1 TGTGCCAGCTCCCCGGGACAGTCTGAAGCTTTCTTT CASSPGQSEAFF
TRBJ1-1 NA TRBV9 NA TGTGCCAGCAGCGTAGGGCGAGGGTTATCTGAAGCTTTCTTT CASSVGRGLSEAFF
TRBJ2-2 NA TRBV5-1 NA TGCGCCAGCAGCTTGGAAGGGGTGGTAGGCACCGGGGAGCTGTTTTTT CASSLEGVVGTGELFF
TRBJ2-7 once TRBV4-3 NA TGCGCCAGCAGCCAAGGGACAGCGAGCTTAGGGCAGTACTTC CASSQGTASLGQYF
TRBJ1-1 once TRBV13 TRBD1 TGTGCCAGCAGCGATAGGACAGGGGACACTGAAGCTTTCTTT CASSDRTGDTEAFF
TRBJ2-7 NA TRBV9 TRBD1 TGTGCCAGCAGCGGCGGGACAGGCTACGAGCAGTACTTC CASSGGTGYEQYF
TRBJ1-1 NA TRBV9 NA TGTGCCAGCAGCGTATCAGGGGCGACTGAAGCTTTCTTT CASSVSGATEAFF
TRBJ1-5 NA TRBV2 TRBD1 TGTGCCAGCAGTCTCCTCCTGACAGGGGGCGGTCAGCCCCAGCATTTT CASSLLLTGGGQPQHF
TRBJ1-2 NA TRBV3-1/TRBV3-2 NA TGTGCCAGCCGCGGTAAAAACTATGGCTACACCTTC CASRGKNYGYTF
TRBJ1-4 NA TRBV7-9 NA TGTGCCAGCAGCCTACACAGGGTACAGAGTGAAAAACTGTTTTTT CASSLHRVQSEKLFF
TRBJ2-2 NA TRBV14 NA TGTGCCAGCAGCCCTCGGGGGGCTGCACCGGGGGAGCTGTTTTTT CASSPRGAAPGELFF
TRBJ1-5 NA TRBV15 NA TGTGCCACCAGCAGAGCTCCAGGGGGCAATCAGCCCCAGCATTTT CATSRAPGGNQPQHF
TRBJ2-7 NA TRBV5-1 NA TGCGCCAGCAGCACGGATACAGTCAACGAGCAGTACTTC CASSTDTVNEQYF
TRBJ1-1 few TRBV3-1/TRBV3-2 NA TGTGCCAGCAGTCAGGGAATGTCGGGACTACGGGCTGAAGCTTTCTTT CASSQGMSGLRAEAFF
TRBJ1-1 NA TRBV2 NA TGTGCCACCCGCACCGATCGGTGGGCGAACACTGAAGCTTTCTTT CATRTDRWANTEAFF
TRBJ1-4 NA TRBV4-1 TRBD1 TGCGCCAGCAGCCAGGAGGGACAGGGTAGCGAAAAACTGTTTTTT CASSQEGQGSEKLFF
TRBJ2-3 NA TRBV27 NA TGTGCCAGCAGTCTCGTTGTCGCAGATACGCAGTATTTT CASSLVVADTQYF
TRBJ1-6 NA TRBV6-5 NA TGTGCCAGCGGCGGGGGGTATCGTTCACCCCTCCACTTT CASGGGYRSPLHF
TRBJ1-5 NA TRBV6-2/TRBV6-3 NA TGTGCCAGCAGTTATGAGGACAGCTTATTACCCAATCAGCCCCAGCATTTT CASSYEDSLLPNQPQHF
TRBJ2-7 NA TRBV9 TRBD1 TGTGCCAGCAGCCCTTCCGGGACAGGTCTCTACGAGCAGTACTTC CASSPSGTGLYEQYF
TRBJ2-4 NA TRBV5-6 NA TGTGCCAGCAGCGGAGCCGAAAACATTCAGTACTTC CASSGAENIQYF
TRBJ1-2 NA TRBV15 NA TGTGCCACCAGCAGGAGATTCGGCGGGAACTATGGCTACACCTTC CATSRRFGGNYGYTF
TRBJ2-4 NA TRBV2 TRBD1 TGTGCCAGCAGCGAGGACAGGGAGACGGACATTCAGTACTTC CASSEDRETDIQYF
TRBJ2-7 once TRBV5-6 TRBD2 TGTGCCAGCGCCGCGGGGGGTAACGAGCAGTACTTC CASAAGGNEQYF
TRBJ2-5 NA TRBV2 NA TGTGCCAGCTCGAGAACGACAGCCTCGTGGACCCAGTACTTC CASSRTTASWTQYF
TRBJ1-2 few TRBV29-1 NA TGCAGCGGGGAAGCGGCTATTCCCTATGGCTACACCTTC CSGEAAIPYGYTF